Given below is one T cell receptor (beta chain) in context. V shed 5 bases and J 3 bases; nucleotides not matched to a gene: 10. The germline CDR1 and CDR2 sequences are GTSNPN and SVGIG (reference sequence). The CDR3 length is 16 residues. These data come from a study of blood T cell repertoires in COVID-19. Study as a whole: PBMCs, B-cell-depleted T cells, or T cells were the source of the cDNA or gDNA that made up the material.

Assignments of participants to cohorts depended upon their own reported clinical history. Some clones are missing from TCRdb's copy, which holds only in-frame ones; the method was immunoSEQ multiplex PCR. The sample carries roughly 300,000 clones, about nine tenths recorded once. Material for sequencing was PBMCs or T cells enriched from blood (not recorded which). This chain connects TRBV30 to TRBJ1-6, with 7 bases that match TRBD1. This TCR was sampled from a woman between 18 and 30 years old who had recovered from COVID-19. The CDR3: CAWSSGQALYNSPLHF. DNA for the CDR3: TGTGCCTGGTCAAGCGGACAGGCGCTCTATAATTCACCCCTCCACTTT. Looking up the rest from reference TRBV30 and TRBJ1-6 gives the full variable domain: SQTIHQWPATLVQPVGSPLSLECTVEGTSNPNLYWYRQAAGRGLQLLFYSVGIGQISSEVPQNLSASRPQDRQFILSSKKLLLSDSGFYLCAWSSGQALYNSPLHFGNGTRLTVT.